This TCR beta chain was identified during a study of T cells in narcolepsy. Study-wide results and caveats: Autoreactive HCRT-specific and TRIB2-specific clonotypes were marked in same-patient CSF-versus-blood CD4+ comparisons. Autoreactive clone sequences were missing from some blood memory CD4+ repertoires. Blood of same and different patients, but not healthy controls, reportedly held recurring autoreactive clonotypes.

Germline lookup yields CDR1 SGHNT and CDR2 YYREEE (reference sequence). V shed 4 bases and J 5 bases; nucleotides not matched to a gene: 8. This CDR3 has 16 amino acids. Sequencing was performed with immunoSEQ multiplex PCR; in TCRdb, only in-frame clones are kept and a portion is missing. The sample contains 30,000 to 35,000 clones, 65% to 85% of which appear only once. A note on this clone: What it binds is unknown.

The V call is TRBV5-4, the J call TRBJ2-5; 13 positions match TRBD2. Sequenced sample: memory (CD45RA-) CD4+ T cells from blood. This sequence originates from a human donor in good health. The CDR3 DNA follows: TGTGCCAGCAGCATTCCGGGACTAGCGGGGTGGGAGACCCAGTACTTC. Translated: CASSIPGLAGWETQYF.